This T cell receptor (beta chain) was observed in a study of blood T cell repertoires in COVID-19. For the study at large: Collection of acute and convalescent COVID-19 samples took place in the United States, Italy and Spain. From T cells, B-cell-depleted T cells, or PBMCs came the material, which was cDNA or gDNA.

Seattle-derived patients entered the study during active infection and were followed longitudinally. Per the authors' pipeline: Amplification from reference gene primers served as the basis for estimated nucleated cell counts. Clones were read by immunoSEQ multiplex PCR, and TCRdb kept only the in-frame ones, dropping some. The V and J calls and the clone size are those of that table, but D and trimming were determined from the DNA. In the table there are about 56,000 clones, approximately 89% of which are singletons. In its sample, this clone was seen once. The V and J ends lost 5 bases and 0 bases respectively, with 8 bases between them. The CDR3 runs to 12 residues. From germline, CDR1 is GTSNPN and CDR2 SVGIG (reference sequence).

What was sequenced was peripheral blood. The receptor's source is an older woman with COVID-19, enrolled during active disease. The chain is built from TRBV30 and TRBJ2-7, with D maybe TRBD2 (5 bases). The CDR3 region is CAWARDSYEQYF. DNA for the CDR3: TGTGCCTGGGCCCGGGACTCCTACGAGCAGTACTTC.